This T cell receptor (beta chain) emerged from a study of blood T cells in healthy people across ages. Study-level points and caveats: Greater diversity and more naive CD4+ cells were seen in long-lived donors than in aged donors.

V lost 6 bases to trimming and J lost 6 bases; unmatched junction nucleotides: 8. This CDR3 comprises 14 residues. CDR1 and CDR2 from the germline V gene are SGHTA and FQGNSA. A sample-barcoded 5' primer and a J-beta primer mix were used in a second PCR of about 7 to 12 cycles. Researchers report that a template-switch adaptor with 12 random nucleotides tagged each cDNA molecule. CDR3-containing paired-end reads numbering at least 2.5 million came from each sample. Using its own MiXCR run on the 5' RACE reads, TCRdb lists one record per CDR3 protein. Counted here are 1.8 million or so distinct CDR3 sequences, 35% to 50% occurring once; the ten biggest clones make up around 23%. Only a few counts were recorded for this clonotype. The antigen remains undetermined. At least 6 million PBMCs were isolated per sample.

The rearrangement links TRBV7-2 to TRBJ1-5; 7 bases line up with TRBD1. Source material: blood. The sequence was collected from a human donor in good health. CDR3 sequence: CASRLTGAGQPQHF. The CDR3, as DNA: TGTGCCAGCAGACTTACAGGGGCGGGTCAGCCCCAGCATTTT.